What follows are 12 T cell receptor beta chains derived from one specimen sequenced in a study of OX40 agonist ivuxolimab in advanced cancers. Data came from immunoSEQ multiplex PCR; TCRdb stores just in-frame clones and leaves some out. The table has 60,000 or so clones, around 86% seen once. Sequenced here: CD4+ or CD8+ T cells sorted from blood, sampled in a trial of the OX40 agonist ivuxolimab. These receptors came from an adult with an advanced solid tumor such as melanoma, head and neck, liver or kidney cancer.

This sequence joins TRBV4-1 and TRBJ2-7, with a weak D call TRBD2 (6 bases). Trimming took off 2 bases at V and 3 bases at J, with 14 bases between the two ends. The germline V gene has CDR1 MGHRA and CDR2 YSYEKL. The CDR3 has 15 amino acids. This CDR3 reads CASSQTGGTFYEQYF. In DNA, the CDR3 is TGCGCCAGCAGCCAAACGGGCGGGACCTTCTACGAGCAGTACTTC.

This clone was counted only a few times. The CDR3 nucleotides are TGCGCCAGCAGCACCCCCGGTGGCTATGGCTACACCTTC. Amino acids: CASSTPGGYGYTF. The chain combines TRBV4-1 with TRBJ1-2; no reliable D call. Per germline, CDR1 MGHRA and CDR2 YSYEKL. The length of the CDR3 is 13 residues. Trimming cost V 5 bases and J 4 bases, with 11 bases left between them.

V and J are TRBV15 and TRBJ1-4, with D uncertain. Between the trimmed V and J ends, which lost 4 bases and 4 bases, there was a span of 13 bases. There are 15 residues in the CDR3. Germline V gene lookup returns CDR1 LNHNV and CDR2 YYDKDF (reference sequence). CDR3 in amino acids: CATSKASDGNEKLFF. The CDR3 DNA is TGTGCCACCAGCAAGGCTTCCGACGGTAATGAAAAACTGTTTTTT.

This chain joins TRBV2 and TRBJ1-4, with TRBD1 as a possible D gene (6 bases). Trimming stripped 7 bases from V and 3 bases from J, with 12 bases between. CDR3 length equals 14 residues. CDR1 is SNHLY, CDR2 FYNNEI, per germline. This CDR3 reads CASNLQGSNEKLFF. CDR3 nucleotides: TGTGCCAGCAACCTACAGGGCTCTAATGAAAAACTGTTTTTT.

This clone was seen only once. The V call is TRBV7-9, the J call TRBJ1-2; the D is unclear. Germline assignment: CDR1 SEHNR and CDR2 FQNEAQ (reference sequence). V was trimmed by 3 bases and J by 2 bases, leaving 13 bases between them. The CDR3 totals 15 residues. DNA of the CDR3: TGTGCCAGCAGCTTTAATTTAGTAACGAACTATGGCTACACCTTC. Translation gives CASSFNLVTNYGYTF. Supplemented by reference TRBV7-9 and TRBJ1-2, the full variable domain reads DTGVSQNPRHKITKRGQNVTFRCDPISEHNRLYWYRQTLGQGPEFLTYFQNEAQLEKSRLLSDRFSAERPKGSFSTLEIQRTEQGDSAMYLCASSFNLVTNYGYTFGSGTRLTVV.

The gene calls are TRBV7-8 and TRBJ1-5; D not certain. Germline V lookup: CDR1 SGHVS, CDR2 FQNEAQ. The CDR3 is made up of 13 amino acids. Trimming cost V 5 bases and J 4 bases, with 9 bases left between them. Here the CDR3 DNA reads TGTGCCAGCAGCGCGACGGAGAATCAGCCCCAGCATTTT. Its protein product is CASSATENQPQHF.

The chain combines TRBV4-1 with TRBJ1-1, with a weak D call TRBD1 (5 bases). From germline, CDR1 is MGHRA and CDR2 YSYEKL. V was clipped by 5 bases and J by 4 bases, with 17 bases between them. This CDR3 has 15 residues. The CDR3 reads CASSSTGARGTEAFF. The DNA of the CDR3 is TGCGCCAGCAGCTCCACTGGGGCGAGGGGCACTGAAGCTTTCTTT.

V is TRBV5-8 and J is TRBJ1-2, with no clear D. Germline loops: CDR1 SGHTS, CDR2 YDEGEE. The CDR3 extends over 14 amino acids. The V end lost 1 base, the J end lost 8 bases, and 15 bases lay between the germline ends. CDR3 residues: CASSLPSGVEGYTF. For the CDR3, the DNA is TGTGCCAGCAGCTTGCCAAGTGGGGTAGAAGGCTACACCTTC. The whole variable domain, remainder taken from reference TRBV5-8 and TRBJ1-2, is EAGVTQSPTHLIKTRGQQATLRCSPISGHTSVYWYQQALGLGLQFLLWYDEGEERNRGNFPPRFSGRQFPNYSSELNVNALELEDSALYLCASSLPSGVEGYTFGSGTRLTVV.

This chain connects TRBV7-9 to TRBJ1-4; D is ambiguous. The V end lost 5 bases, the J end lost 8 bases, and 18 bases lay between the germline ends. CDR1 SEHNR and CDR2 FQNEAQ come from the germline V gene (reference sequence). This CDR3 region has 15 residues. DNA for the CDR3: TGTGCCAGCAGCCGATGGACCCCCCAGACCGAAAAACTGTTTTTT. Translated, it gives CASSRWTPQTEKLFF.

The CDR3 loop is CASSWGGTSLNPYEQYF. CDR3 nucleotides: TGTGCCAGCAGCTGGGGGGGGACTAGCCTAAATCCCTACGAGCAGTACTTC. The rearrangement links TRBV5-8 to TRBJ2-7, with 9 bases fitting TRBD2. V trimming: 3 bases; J trimming: 2 bases; junction bases outside the gene matches: 12. From germline, CDR1 is SGHTS and CDR2 YDEGEE. CDR3 length: 17 amino acids. The whole variable domain, remainder taken from reference TRBV5-8 and TRBJ2-7, is EAGVTQSPTHLIKTRGQQATLRCSPISGHTSVYWYQQALGLGLQFLLWYDEGEERNRGNFPPRFSGRQFPNYSSELNVNALELEDSALYLCASSWGGTSLNPYEQYFGPGTRLTVT.

The chain carries TRBV6-1 and TRBJ1-2; no firm D call. This CDR3 has 14 amino acids. Trimming pared 2 bases from V and 6 bases from J, leaving 13 bases between. The germline V gene has CDR1 MNHNS and CDR2 SASEGT. The DNA for the CDR3 is TGTGCCAGCAGTGAAATAGGCAGGCCCGATGGCTACACCTTC. Translation gives CASSEIGRPDGYTF.

This chain links TRBV27 with TRBJ2-7; tentatively, D is TRBD1 or TRBD2 (5 bases each). This CDR3 is 14 amino acids long. CDR1 is MNHEY and CDR2 is SMNVEV in the germline V gene (reference sequence). Trimming shortened V by 6 bases and J by 6 bases, and 18 bases separated the two germline ends. DNA of the CDR3: TGTGCCAGCAGCCCCGCCGTGTGGGGGACCGAGCAGTACTTC. Protein product: CASSPAVWGTEQYF.